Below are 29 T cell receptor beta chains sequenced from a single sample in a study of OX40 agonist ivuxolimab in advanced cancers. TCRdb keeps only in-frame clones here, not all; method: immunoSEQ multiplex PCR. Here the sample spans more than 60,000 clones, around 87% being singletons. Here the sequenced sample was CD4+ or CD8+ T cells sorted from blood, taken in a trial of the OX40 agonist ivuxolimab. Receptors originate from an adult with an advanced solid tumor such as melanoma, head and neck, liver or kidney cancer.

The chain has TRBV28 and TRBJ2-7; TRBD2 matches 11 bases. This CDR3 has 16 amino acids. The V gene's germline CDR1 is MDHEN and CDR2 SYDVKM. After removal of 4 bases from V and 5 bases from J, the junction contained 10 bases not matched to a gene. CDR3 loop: CASSSPTSGRVNEQYF. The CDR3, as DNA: TGTGCCAGCAGTTCCCCCACTAGCGGGAGAGTTAACGAGCAGTACTTC.

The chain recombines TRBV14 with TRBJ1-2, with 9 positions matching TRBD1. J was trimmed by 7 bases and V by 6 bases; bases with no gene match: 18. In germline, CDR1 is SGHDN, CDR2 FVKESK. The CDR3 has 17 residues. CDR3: CASSLKRTGEFKFGYTF. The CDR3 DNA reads TGTGCCAGCAGTCTTAAGCGGACAGGGGAGTTTAAATTTGGCTACACCTTC.

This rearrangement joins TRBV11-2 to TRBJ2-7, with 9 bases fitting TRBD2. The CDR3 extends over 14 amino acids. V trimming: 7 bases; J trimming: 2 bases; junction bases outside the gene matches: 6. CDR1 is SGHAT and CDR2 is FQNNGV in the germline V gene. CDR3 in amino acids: CASTRVAGAYEQYF. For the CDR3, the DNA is TGTGCCAGCACCAGAGTAGCGGGGGCCTACGAGCAGTACTTC.

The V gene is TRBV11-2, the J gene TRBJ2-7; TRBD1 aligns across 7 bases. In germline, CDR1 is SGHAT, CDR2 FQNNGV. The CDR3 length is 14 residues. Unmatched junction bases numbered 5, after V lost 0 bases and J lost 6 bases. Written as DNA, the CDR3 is TGTGCCAGCAGCTTAGATACAGGGGCGGGCGAGCAGTACTTC. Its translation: CASSLDTGAGEQYF.

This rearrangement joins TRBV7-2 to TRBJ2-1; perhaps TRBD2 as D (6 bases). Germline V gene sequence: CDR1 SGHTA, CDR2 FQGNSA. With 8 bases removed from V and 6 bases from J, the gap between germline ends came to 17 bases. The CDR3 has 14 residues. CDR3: CASSSARGGNEQFF. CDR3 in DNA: TGTGCCAGCTCAAGTGCCCGGGGAGGCAATGAGCAGTTCTTC.

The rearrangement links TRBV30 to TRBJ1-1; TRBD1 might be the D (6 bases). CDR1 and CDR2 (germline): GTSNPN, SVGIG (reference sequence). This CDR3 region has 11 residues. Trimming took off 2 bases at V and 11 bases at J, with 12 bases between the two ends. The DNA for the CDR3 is TGTGCCTGGAGTCCGGGACAAAGTGCTTTCTTT. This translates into CAWSPGQSAFF.

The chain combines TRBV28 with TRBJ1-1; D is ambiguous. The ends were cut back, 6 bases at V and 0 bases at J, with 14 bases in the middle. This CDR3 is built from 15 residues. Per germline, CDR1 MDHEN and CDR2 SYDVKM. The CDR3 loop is CASSQASRMNTEAFF. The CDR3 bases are TGTGCCAGCAGCCAAGCCAGCCGTATGAACACTGAAGCTTTCTTT.

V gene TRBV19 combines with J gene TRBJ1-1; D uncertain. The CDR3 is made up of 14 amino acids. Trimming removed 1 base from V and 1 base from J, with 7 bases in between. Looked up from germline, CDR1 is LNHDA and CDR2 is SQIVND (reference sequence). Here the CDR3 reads CASSIVYGNTEAFF. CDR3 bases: TGTGCCAGTAGTATAGTTTACGGGAACACTGAAGCTTTCTTT.

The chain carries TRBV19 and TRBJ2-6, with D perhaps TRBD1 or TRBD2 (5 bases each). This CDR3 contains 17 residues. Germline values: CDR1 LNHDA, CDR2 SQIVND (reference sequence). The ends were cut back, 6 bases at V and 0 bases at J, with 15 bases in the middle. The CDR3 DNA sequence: TGTGCCAGTAGCCCCTCCGGGACGCCCTCTGGGGCCAACGTCCTGACTTTC. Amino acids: CASSPSGTPSGANVLTF.

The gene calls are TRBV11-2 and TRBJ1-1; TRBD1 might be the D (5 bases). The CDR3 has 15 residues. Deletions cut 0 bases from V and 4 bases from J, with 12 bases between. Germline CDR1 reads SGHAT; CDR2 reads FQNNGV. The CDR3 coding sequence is TGTGCCAGCAGCTTAGACTCGGGGACGACCACTGAAGCTTTCTTT. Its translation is CASSLDSGTTTEAFF.

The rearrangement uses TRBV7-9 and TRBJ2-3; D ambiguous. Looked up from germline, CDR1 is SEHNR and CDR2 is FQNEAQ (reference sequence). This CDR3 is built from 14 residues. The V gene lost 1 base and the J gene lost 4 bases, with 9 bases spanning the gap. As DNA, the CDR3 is TGTGCCAGCAGCTTAGGTCACGTAGCAGATACGCAGTATTTT. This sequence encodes CASSLGHVADTQYF.

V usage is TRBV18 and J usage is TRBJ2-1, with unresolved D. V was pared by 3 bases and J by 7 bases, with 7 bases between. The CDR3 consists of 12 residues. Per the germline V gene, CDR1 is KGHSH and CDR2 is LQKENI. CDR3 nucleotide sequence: TGTGCCAGCTCACCGGCGGTTAATGAGCAGTTCTTC. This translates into CASSPAVNEQFF.

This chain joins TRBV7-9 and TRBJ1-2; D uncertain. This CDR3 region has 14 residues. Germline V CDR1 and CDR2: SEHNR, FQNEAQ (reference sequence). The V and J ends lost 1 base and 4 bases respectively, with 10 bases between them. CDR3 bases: TGTGCCAGCAGCTTAGAAGGGTCCTTCTATGGCTACACCTTC. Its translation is CASSLEGSFYGYTF. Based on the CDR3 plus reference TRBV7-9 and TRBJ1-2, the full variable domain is DTGVSQNPRHKITKRGQNVTFRCDPISEHNRLYWYRQTLGQGPEFLTYFQNEAQLEKSRLLSDRFSAERPKGSFSTLEIQRTEQGDSAMYLCASSLEGSFYGYTFGSGTRLTVV.

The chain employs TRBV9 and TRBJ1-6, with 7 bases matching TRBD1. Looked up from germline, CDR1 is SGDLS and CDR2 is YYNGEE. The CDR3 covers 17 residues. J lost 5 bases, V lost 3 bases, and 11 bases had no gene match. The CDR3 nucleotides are TGTGCCAGCAGCGCGGGACAGCCCCCTACCAATAATTCACCCCTCCACTTT. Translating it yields CASSAGQPPTNNSPLHF. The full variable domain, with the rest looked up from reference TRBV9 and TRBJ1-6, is DSGVTQTPKHLITATGQRVTLRCSPRSGDLSVYWYQQSLDQGLQFLIQYYNGEERAKGNILERFSAQQFPDLHSELNLSSLELGDSALYFCASSAGQPPTNNSPLHFGNGTRLTVT.

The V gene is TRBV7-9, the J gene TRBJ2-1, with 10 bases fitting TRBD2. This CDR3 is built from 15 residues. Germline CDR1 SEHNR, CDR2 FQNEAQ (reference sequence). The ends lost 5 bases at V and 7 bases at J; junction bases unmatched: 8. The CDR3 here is CASSILASGGNEQFF. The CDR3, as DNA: TGTGCCAGCAGCATCCTGGCTAGCGGGGGAAATGAGCAGTTCTTC. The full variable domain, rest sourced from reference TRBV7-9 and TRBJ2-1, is DTGVSQNPRHKITKRGQNVTFRCDPISEHNRLYWYRQTLGQGPEFLTYFQNEAQLEKSRLLSDRFSAERPKGSFSTLEIQRTEQGDSAMYLCASSILASGGNEQFFGPGTRLTVL.

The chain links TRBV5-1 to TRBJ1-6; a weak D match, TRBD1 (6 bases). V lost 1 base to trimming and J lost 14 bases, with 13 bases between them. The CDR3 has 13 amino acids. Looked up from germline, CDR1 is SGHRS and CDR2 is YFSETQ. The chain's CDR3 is CASSLRTEGALHF. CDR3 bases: TGCGCCAGCAGCTTGAGAACTGAGGGGGCCCTCCACTTT.

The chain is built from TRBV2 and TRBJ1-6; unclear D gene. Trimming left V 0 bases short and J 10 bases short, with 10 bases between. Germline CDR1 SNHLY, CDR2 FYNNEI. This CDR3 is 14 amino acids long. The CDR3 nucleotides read TGTGCCAGCAGTGAAGCGCTGTATGGATCACCCCTCCACTTT. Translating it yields CASSEALYGSPLHF.

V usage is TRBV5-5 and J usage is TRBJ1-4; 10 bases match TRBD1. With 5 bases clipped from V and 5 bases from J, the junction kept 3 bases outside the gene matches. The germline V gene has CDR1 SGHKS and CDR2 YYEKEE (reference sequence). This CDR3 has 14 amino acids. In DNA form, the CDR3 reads TGTGCCAGCAGACAGGGACAGGGGAATGAAAAACTGTTTTTT. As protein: CASRQGQGNEKLFF.

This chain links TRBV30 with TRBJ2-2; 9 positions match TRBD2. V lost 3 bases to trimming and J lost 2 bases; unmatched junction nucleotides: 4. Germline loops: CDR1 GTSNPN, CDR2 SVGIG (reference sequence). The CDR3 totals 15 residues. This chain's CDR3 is CAWRALAGNTGELFF. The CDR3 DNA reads TGTGCCTGGAGAGCACTAGCGGGTAACACCGGGGAGCTGTTTTTT. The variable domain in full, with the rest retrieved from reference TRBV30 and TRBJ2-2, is SQTIHQWPATLVQPVGSPLSLECTVEGTSNPNLYWYRQAAGRGLQLLFYSVGIGQISSEVPQNLSASRPQDRQFILSSKKLLLSDSGFYLCAWRALAGNTGELFFGEGSRLTVL.

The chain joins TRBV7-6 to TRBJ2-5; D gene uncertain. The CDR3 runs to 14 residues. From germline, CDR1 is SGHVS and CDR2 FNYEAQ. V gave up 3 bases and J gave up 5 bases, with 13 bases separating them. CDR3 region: CASSLSRVAETQYF. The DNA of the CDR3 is TGTGCCAGCAGCTTGAGTAGGGTCGCCGAGACCCAGTACTTC.

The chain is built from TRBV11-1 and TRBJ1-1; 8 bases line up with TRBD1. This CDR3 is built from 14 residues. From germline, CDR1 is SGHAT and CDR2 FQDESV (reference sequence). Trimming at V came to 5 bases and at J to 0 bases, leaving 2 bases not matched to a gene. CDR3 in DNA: TGTGCCAGCAGCGACAGGGGAATGAACACTGAAGCTTTCTTT. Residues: CASSDRGMNTEAFF.

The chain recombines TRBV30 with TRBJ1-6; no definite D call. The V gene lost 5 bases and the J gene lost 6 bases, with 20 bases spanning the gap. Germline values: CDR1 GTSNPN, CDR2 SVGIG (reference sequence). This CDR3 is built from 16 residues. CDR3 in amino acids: CAWAPLESRSNSPLHF. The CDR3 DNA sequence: TGTGCCTGGGCCCCTCTAGAGTCTAGGAGTAATTCACCCCTCCACTTT.

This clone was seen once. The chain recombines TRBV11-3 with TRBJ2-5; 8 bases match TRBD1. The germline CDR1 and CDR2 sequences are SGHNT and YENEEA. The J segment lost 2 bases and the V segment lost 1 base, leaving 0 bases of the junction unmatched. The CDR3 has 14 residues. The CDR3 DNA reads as TGTGCCAGCAGCTTAGGGGACAGGCAAGAGACCCAGTACTTC. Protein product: CASSLGDRQETQYF. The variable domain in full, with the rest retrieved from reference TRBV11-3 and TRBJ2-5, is EAGVVQSPRYKIIEKKQPVAFWCNPISGHNTLYWYLQNLGQGPELLIRYENEEAVDDSQLPKDRFSAERLKGVDSTLKIQPAELGDSAVYLCASSLGDRQETQYFGPGTRLLVL.

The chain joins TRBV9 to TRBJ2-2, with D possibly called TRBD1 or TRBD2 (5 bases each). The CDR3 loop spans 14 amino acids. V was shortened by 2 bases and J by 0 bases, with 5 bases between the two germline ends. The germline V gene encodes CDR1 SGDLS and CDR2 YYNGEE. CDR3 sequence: CASSVGPNTGELFF. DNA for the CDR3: TGTGCCAGCAGCGTGGGACCGAACACCGGGGAGCTGTTTTTT.

CDR3 DNA sequence: TGTGCCAGCAGCGGCCAGGGGGCGGGAGAGACCCAGTACTTC. Protein sequence: CASSGQGAGETQYF. This chain connects TRBV9 to TRBJ2-5, with TRBD1 matching over 8 bases. The CDR3 runs 14 residues. Germline CDR1 reads SGDLS; CDR2 reads YYNGEE. V gave up 3 bases and J gave up 4 bases; unmatched junction bases: 5.

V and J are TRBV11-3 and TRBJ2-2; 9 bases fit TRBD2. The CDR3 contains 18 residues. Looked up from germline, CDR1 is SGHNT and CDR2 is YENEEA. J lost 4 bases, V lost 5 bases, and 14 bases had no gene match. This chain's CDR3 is CASSPPGGRARGTGELFF. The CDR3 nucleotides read TGTGCCAGCAGCCCCCCCGGCGGGAGGGCCCGGGGCACCGGGGAGCTGTTTTTT. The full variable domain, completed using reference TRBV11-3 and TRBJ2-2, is EAGVVQSPRYKIIEKKQPVAFWCNPISGHNTLYWYLQNLGQGPELLIRYENEEAVDDSQLPKDRFSAERLKGVDSTLKIQPAELGDSAVYLCASSPPGGRARGTGELFFGEGSRLTVL.

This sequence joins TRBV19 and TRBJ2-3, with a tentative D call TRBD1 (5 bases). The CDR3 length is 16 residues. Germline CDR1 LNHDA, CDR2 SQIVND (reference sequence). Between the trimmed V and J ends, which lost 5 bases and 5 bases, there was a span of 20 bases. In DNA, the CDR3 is TGTGCCAGTAGTTCCCCGCTCGCGGTACAGGTAGATACGCAGTATTTT. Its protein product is CASSSPLAVQVDTQYF.

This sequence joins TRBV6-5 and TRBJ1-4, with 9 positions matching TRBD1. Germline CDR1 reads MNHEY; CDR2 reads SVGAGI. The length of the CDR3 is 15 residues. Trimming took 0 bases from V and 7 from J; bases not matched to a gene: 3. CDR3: CASSYSGQGLEKLFF. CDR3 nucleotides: TGTGCCAGCAGTTACTCGGGACAGGGCCTTGAAAAACTGTTTTTT.

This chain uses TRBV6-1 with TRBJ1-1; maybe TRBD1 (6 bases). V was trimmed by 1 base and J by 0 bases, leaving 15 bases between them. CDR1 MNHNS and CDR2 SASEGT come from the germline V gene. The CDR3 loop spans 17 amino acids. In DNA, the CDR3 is TGTGCCAGCAGTGAAGGCGCGACAGGTGGCATGAACACTGAAGCTTTCTTT. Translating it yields CASSEGATGGMNTEAFF.